This T cell receptor (beta chain) was obtained from a study of a mutant IDH1 vaccine in newly diagnosed glioma. Overall study context: At week 47 came visit V13, while visit V12 had come at week 35.

Clones were read by immunoSEQ multiplex PCR, and TCRdb kept only the in-frame ones, dropping some. The data contain approximately 60,000 clones, 70% to 90% of them singletons. Whole-study results and caveats: The vaccine induced immune responses, and these occurred in around 93% of patients.

This clone was observed a single time. Its target is not known. Trimming took 0 bases from V and 5 from J, leaving 14 bases between them. Germline CDR1 reads SGHRS; CDR2 reads YFSETQ. The CDR3 is made up of 15 amino acids. As to time point: week 35, safety follow-up. Doses consisted of 300 ug of mutant IDH1 20-mer peptide each, paired with topical imiquimod. Patients had eight vaccinations, in weeks 1, 3, 5, 7, 11, 15, 19 and 23. Sequencing was performed on PBMCs, taken from a glioma patient whose treatment included an IDH1 peptide vaccine. This TCR was sampled from a man aged 40-50 years with glioma. The chain links TRBV5-1 to TRBJ2-5; tentatively, D is TRBD2 (7 bases). The CDR3 protein is CASSLAGARGETQYF. The DNA for the CDR3 is TGCGCCAGCAGCTTGGCAGGGGCGCGGGGGGAGACCCAGTACTTC.